Described below is a single T cell receptor beta chain sequence and its context. The data were obtained in a study of blood T cell repertoires in COVID-19. The germline V gene encodes CDR1 LGHNA and CDR2 YSLEER. CDR3 size: 16 residues. V dropped 1 base and J dropped 1 base, with 13 bases sitting between them. Profiling relied on immunoSEQ multiplex PCR, and the TCRdb table lists in-frame clones only, not all of them. The repertoire consists of about 480,000 clones, with approximately 88% occurring once and the leading ten covering 1.5% to 2%. Sequencing was carried out using PBMCs or T cells enriched from blood (not recorded which). This sequence was found in a woman aged 35 to 49 who had recovered from COVID-19. The V and J genes are TRBV4-3 and TRBJ1-2; the D is unclear. In DNA, the CDR3 is TGCGCCAGCAGCCAAGCTATCACCGGGGATAACTATGGCTACACCTTC. It yields the protein CASSQAITGDNYGYTF.